This T cell receptor beta chain derives from a study of glioma-infiltrating T cells after dendritic cell vaccination. Regarding the study as a whole: Only a small number of patients had complete blood and tumor samples.

This CDR3 has 14 amino acids. V was trimmed by 1 base and J by 8 bases, leaving 14 bases between them. Germline lookup yields CDR1 KGHSH and CDR2 LQKENI. Regarding time point: after dendritic cell vaccination, including at tumor progression/relapse. Selection required adequate fresh-frozen tumor tissue plus more than two years' survival data. On this clone itself: Its specificity is unknown.

The PCR used 60 V beta and 13 J beta primers. Assay: immunoSEQ multiplex PCR; the TCRdb copy retains only in-frame clones and omits some. The sample lists fewer than 30,000 clones, over 85% seen once, with less than 3% in the top ten. This receptor was obtained from a human donor with glioblastoma. The chain recombines TRBV18 with TRBJ1-2, with TRBD1 as a possible D gene (5 bases). The sample here was blood, taken after dendritic cell vaccination. The CDR3: CASSPQGRFDGYTF. CDR3 coding DNA: TGTGCCAGCTCACCACAGGGGAGGTTTGACGGCTACACCTTC.